This T cell receptor beta chain was sequenced in a study of T cells in narcolepsy. Sequenced by immunoSEQ multiplex PCR; TCRdb stores in-frame clones only, minus some. The sample includes tens of thousands of clones, about 85% seen only once; the top ten take 0.8% to 0.95%. The germline V gene encodes CDR1 SGHDN and CDR2 FVKESK. This CDR3 contains 14 residues. Trimming pared 3 bases from V and 5 bases from J, leaving 11 bases between. The chain joins TRBV14 to TRBJ1-5; D not certain. The clonotype comes from a human donor with narcolepsy. The sample comprised CD45RA- memory CD4+ T cells from PBMCs. The CDR3 here is CASSQSGGHQPQHF. CDR3 bases: TGTGCCAGCAGCCAGTCGGGCGGCCATCAGCCCCAGCATTTT.